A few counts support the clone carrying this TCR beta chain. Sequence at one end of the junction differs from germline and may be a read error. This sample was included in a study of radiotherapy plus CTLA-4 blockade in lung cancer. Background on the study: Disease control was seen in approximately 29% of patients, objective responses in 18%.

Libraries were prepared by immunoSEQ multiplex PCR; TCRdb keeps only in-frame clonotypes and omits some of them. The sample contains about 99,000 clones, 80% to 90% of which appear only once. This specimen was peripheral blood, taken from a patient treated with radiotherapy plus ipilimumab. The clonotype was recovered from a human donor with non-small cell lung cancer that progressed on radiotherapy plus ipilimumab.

In DNA form, the CDR3 reads TGTGCCAGCAGTTACAAGACAGGGGCCGAATTT. Amino acid sequence: CASSYKTGAEF. The rearrangement uses TRBV6-6 and TRBJ1-1; 8 nucleotides match TRBD1. CDR1 MNHNY and CDR2 SVGAGI come from the germline V gene (reference sequence). The CDR3 has 11 amino acids.